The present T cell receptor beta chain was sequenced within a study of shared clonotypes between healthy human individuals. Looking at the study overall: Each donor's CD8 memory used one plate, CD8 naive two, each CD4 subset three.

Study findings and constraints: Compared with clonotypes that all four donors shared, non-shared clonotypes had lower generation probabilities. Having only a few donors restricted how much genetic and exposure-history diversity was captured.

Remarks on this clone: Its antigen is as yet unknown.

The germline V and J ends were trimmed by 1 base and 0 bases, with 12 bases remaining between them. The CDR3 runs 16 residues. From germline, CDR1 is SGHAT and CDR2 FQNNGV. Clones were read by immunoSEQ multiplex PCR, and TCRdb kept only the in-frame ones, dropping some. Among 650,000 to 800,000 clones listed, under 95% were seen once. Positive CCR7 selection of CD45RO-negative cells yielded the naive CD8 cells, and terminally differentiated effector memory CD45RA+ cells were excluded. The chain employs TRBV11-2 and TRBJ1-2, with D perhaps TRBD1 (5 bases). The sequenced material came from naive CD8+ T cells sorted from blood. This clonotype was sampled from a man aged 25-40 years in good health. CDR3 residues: CASSLAGGGANYGYTF. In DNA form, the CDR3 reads TGTGCCAGCAGCTTAGCTGGCGGGGGAGCTAACTATGGCTACACCTTC.